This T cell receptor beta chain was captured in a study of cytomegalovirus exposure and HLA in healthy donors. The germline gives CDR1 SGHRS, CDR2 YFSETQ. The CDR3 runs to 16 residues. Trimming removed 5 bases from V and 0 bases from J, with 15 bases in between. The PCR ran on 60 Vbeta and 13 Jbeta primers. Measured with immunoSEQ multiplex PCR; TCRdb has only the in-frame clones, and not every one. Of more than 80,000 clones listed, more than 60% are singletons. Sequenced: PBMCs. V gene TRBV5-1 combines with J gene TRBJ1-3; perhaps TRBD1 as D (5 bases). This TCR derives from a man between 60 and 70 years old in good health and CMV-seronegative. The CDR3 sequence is CASRETQALSGNTIYF. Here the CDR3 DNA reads TGCGCCAGCAGAGAAACACAGGCTCTCTCTGGAAACACCATATATTTT.